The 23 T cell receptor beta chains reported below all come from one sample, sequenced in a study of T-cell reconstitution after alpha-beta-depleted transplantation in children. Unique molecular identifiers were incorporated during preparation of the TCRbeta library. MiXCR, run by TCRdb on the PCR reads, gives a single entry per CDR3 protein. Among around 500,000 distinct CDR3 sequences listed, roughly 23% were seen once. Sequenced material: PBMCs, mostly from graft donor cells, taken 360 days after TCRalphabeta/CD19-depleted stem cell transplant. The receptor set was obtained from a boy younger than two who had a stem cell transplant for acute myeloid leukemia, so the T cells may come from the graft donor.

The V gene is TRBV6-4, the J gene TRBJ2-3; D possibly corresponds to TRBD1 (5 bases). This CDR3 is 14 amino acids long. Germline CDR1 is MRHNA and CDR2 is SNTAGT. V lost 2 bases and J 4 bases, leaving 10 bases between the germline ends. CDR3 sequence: CASSDTARADTQYF. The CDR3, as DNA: TGTGCCAGCAGTGACACGGCCAGGGCAGATACGCAGTATTTT.

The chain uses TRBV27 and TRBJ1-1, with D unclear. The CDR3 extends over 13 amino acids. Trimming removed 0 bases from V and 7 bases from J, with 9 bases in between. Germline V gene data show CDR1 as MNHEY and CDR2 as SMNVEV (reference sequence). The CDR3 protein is CASSLSQESEAFF. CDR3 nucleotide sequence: TGTGCCAGCAGTTTATCCCAGGAAAGTGAAGCTTTCTTT.

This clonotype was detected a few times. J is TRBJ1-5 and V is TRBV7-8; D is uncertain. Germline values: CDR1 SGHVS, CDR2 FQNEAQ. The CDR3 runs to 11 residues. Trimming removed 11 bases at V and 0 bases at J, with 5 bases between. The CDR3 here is CAGYSNQPQHF. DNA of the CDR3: TGTGCCGGGTATAGCAATCAGCCCCAGCATTTT.

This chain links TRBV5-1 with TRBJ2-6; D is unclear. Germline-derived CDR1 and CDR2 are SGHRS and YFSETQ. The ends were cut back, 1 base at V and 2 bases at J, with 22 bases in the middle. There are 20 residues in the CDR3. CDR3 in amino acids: CASSLIGVQQPRAGANVLTF. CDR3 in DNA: TGCGCCAGCAGCTTGATTGGGGTACAACAGCCCCGCGCTGGGGCCAACGTCCTGACTTTC.

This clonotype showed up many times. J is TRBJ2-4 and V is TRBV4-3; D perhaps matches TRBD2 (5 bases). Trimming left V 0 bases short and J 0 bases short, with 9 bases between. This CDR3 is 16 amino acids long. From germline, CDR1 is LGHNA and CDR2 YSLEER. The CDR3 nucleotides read TGCGCCAGCAGCCAAGAATGGAGGCTAGCCAAAAACATTCAGTACTTC. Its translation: CASSQEWRLAKNIQYF.

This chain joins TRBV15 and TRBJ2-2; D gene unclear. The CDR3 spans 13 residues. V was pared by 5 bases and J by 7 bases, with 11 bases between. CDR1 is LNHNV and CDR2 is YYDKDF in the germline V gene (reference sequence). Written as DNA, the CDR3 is TGTGCCACCAGCTCCCGTCATTACGGGGAGCTGTTTTTT. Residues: CATSSRHYGELFF.

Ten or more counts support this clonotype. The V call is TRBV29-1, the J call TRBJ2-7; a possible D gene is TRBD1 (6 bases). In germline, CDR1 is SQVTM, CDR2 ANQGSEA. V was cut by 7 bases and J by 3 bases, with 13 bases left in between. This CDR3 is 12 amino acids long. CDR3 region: CSGGQSIYEQYF. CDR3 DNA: TGCAGCGGTGGACAGTCCATCTACGAGCAGTACTTC.

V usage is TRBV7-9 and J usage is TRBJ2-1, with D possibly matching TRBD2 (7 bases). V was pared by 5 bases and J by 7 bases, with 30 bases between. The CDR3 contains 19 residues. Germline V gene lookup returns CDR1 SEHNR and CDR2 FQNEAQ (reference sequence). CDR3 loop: CASSHSTRGASPIRNEQFF. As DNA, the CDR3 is TGTGCCAGCAGCCACAGTACTCGGGGGGCCTCTCCCATTCGGAATGAGCAGTTCTTC.

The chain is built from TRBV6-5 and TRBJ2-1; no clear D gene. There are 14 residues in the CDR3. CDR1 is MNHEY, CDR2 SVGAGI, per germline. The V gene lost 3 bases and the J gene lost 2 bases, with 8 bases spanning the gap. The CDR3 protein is CASSYLGPYNEQFF. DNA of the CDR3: TGTGCCAGCAGTTATTTAGGTCCCTACAATGAGCAGTTCTTC.

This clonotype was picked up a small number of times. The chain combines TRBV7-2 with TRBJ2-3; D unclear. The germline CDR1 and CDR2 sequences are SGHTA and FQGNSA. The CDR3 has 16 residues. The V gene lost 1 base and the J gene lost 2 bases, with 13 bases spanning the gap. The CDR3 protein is CASSLGRWPDTDTQYF. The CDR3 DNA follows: TGTGCCAGCAGCTTAGGACGGTGGCCCGACACAGATACGCAGTATTTT.

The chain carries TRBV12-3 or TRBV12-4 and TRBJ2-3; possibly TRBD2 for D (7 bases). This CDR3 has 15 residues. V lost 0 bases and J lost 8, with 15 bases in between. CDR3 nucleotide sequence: TGTGCCAGCAGTTTAGCGGGGGGGCAGCCAGCTACGCAGTATTTT. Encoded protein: CASSLAGGQPATQYF.

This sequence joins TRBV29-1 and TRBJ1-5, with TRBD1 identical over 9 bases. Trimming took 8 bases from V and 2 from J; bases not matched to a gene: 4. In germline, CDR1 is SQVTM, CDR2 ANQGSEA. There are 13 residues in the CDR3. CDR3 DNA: TGCAGCCTCCGGGACAGGGGCAATCAGCCCCAGCATTTT. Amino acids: CSLRDRGNQPQHF.

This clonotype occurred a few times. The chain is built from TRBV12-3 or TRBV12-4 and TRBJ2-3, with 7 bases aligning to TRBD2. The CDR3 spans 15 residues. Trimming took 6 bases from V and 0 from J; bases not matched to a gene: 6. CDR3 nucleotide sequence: TGTGCCAGCAGCATGGGGGGGGTTAGCACAGATACGCAGTATTTT. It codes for CASSMGGVSTDTQYF.

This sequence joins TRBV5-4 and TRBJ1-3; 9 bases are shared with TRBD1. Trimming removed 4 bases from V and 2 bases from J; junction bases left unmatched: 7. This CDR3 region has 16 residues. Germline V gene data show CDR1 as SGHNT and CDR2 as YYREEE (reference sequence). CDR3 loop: CASSAKQGAAGNTIYF. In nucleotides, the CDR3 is TGTGCCAGCAGCGCGAAACAGGGGGCGGCTGGAAACACCATATATTTT.

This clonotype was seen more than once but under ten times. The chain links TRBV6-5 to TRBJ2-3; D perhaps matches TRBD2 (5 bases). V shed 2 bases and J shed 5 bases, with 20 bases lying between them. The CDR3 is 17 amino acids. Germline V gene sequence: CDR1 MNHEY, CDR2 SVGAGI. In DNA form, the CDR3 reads TGTGCCAGCAGTTACCACCCGGACGAAACCCGGGGAGATACGCAGTATTTT. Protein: CASSYHPDETRGDTQYF.

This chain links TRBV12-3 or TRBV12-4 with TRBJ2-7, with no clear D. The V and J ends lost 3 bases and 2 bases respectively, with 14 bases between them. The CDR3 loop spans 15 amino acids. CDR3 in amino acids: CASSLTAAPTYEQYF. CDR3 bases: TGTGCCAGCAGTTTGACGGCGGCACCTACCTACGAGCAGTACTTC.

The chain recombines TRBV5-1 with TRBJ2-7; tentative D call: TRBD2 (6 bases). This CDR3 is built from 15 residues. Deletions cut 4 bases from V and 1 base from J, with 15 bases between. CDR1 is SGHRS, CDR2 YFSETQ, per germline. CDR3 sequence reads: CASSPTRGVSYEQYF. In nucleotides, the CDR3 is TGCGCCAGCAGCCCGACTAGAGGCGTATCCTACGAGCAGTACTTC.

This CDR3 reads CSARAHQGVYNEQFF. The CDR3 DNA follows: TGCAGTGCTAGAGCCCACCAAGGCGTCTACAATGAGCAGTTCTTC. J is TRBJ2-1 and V is TRBV20-1; no clear D. Trimming left V 1 base short and J 3 bases short, with 13 bases between. The CDR3 covers 15 residues. CDR1 is DFQATT, CDR2 SNEGSKA, per germline (reference sequence).

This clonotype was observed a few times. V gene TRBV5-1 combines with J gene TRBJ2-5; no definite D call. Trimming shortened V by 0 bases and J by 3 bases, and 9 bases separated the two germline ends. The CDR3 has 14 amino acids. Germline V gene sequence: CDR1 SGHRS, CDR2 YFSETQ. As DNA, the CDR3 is TGCGCCAGCAGCTTGGTCGCAGTAGAAGAGACCCAGTACTTC. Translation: CASSLVAVEETQYF.

The CDR3 nucleotides read TGCAGTGCTAGAGATGAGTGGTATGAGCAGTTCTTC. Translation gives CSARDEWYEQFF. The V call is TRBV20-1, the J call TRBJ2-1; D not certain. The CDR3 totals 12 residues. Germline V gives CDR1 DFQATT, CDR2 SNEGSKA (reference sequence). Trimming left V 0 bases short and J 8 bases short, with 8 bases between.

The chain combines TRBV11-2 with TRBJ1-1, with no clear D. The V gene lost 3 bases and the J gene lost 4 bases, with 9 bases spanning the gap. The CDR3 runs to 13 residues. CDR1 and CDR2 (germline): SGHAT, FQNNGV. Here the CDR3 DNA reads TGTGCCAGCAGCTTTGGGGTTTTCACTGAAGCTTTCTTT. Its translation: CASSFGVFTEAFF.

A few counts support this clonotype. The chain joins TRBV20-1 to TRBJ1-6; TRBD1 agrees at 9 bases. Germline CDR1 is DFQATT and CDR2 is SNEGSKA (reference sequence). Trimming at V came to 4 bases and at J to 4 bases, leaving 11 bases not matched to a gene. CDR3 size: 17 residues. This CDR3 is CSAISPGTGYYNSPLHF. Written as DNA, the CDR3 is TGCAGTGCTATCAGTCCCGGGACAGGGTATTATAATTCACCCCTCCACTTT.

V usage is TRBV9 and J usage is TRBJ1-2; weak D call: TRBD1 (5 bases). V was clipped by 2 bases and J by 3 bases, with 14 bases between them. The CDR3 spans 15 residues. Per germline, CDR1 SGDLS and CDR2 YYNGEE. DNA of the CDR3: TGTGCCAGCAGCGTCCGGGGGACGGCAGACTATGGCTACACCTTC. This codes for CASSVRGTADYGYTF.